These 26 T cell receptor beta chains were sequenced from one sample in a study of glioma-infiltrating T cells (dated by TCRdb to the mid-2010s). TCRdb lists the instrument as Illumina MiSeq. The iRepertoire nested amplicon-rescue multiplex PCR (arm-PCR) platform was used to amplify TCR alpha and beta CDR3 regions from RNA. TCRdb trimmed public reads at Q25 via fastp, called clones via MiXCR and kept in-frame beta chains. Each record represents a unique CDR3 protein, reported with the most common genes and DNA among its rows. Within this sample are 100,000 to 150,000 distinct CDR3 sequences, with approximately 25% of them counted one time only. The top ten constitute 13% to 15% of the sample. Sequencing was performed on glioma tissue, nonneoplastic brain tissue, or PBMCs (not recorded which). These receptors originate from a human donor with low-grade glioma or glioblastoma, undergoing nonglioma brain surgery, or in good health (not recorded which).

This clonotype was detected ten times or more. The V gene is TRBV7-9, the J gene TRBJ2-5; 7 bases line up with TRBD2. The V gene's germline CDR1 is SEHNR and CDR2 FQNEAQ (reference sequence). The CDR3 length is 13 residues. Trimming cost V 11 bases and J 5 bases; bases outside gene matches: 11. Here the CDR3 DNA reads TGTGCCGGGGGGGGAGGGTCGGTGGAGACCCAGTACTTC. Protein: CAGGGGSVETQYF.

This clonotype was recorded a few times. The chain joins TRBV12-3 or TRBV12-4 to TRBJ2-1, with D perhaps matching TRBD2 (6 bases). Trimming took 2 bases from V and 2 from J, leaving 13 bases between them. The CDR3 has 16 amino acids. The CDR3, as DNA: TGTGCCAGCAGTTTAACCCACGGGAGCCCCTACAATGAGCAGTTCTTC. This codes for CASSLTHGSPYNEQFF.

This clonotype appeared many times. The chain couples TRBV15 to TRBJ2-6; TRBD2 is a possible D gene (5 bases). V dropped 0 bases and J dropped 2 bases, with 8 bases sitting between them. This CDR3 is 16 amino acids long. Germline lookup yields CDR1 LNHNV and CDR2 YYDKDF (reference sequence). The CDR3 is CATSRDTGTGANVLTF. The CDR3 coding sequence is TGTGCCACCAGCAGAGATACGGGGACTGGGGCCAACGTCCTGACTTTC.

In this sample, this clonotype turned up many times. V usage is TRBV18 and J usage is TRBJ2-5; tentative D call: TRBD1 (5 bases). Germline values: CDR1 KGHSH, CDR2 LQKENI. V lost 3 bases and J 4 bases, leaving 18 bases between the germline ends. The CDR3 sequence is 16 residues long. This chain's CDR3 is CASSPPTEMVVETQYF. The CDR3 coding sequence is TGTGCCAGCTCACCGCCGACAGAGATGGTGGTAGAGACCCAGTACTTC.

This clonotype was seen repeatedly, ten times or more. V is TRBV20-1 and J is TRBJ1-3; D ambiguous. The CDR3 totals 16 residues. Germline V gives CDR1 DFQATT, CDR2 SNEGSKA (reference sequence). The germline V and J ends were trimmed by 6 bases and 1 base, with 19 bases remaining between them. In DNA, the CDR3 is TGCAGTGCCACTGATCCGGGAGGGAGATCTGGAAACACCATATATTTT. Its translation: CSATDPGGRSGNTIYF.

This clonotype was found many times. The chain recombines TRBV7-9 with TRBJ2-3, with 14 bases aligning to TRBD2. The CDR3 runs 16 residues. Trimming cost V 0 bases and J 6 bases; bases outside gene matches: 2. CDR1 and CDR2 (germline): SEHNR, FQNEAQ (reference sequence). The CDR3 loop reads CASSLAGLAGVDTQYF. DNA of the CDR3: TGTGCCAGCAGCTTAGCGGGACTAGCGGGAGTGGATACGCAGTATTTT. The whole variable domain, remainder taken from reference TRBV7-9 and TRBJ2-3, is DTGVSQNPRHKITKRGQNVTFRCDPISEHNRLYWYRQTLGQGPEFLTYFQNEAQLEKSRLLSDRFSAERPKGSFSTLEIQRTEQGDSAMYLCASSLAGLAGVDTQYFGPGTRLTVL.

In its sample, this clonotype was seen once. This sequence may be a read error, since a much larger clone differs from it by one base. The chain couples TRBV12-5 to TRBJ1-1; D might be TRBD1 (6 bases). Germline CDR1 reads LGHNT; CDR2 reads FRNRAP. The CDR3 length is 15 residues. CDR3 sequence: CASGLPRTENAEAFF. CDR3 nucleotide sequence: TGTGCTAGTGGTTTGCCCCGGACAGAGAACGCTGAAGCTTTCTTT.

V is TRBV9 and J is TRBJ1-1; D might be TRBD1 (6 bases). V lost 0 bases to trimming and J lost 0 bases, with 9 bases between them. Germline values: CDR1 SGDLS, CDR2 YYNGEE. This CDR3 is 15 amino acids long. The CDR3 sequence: CASSVGGGLNTEAFF. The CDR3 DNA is TGTGCCAGCAGCGTAGGTGGGGGGCTGAACACTGAAGCTTTCTTT.

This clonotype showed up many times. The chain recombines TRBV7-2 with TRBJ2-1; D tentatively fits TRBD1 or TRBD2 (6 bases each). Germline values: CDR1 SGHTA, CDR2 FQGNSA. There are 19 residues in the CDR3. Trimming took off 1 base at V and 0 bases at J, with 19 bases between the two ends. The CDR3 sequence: CASSLVGGSNLISYNEQFF. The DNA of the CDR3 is TGTGCCAGCAGCTTAGTCGGGGGCAGCAACCTTATCTCCTACAATGAGCAGTTCTTC.

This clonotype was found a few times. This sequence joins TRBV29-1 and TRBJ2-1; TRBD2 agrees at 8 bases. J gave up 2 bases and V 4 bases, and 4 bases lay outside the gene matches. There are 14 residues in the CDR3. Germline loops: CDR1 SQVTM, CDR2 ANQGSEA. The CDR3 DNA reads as TGCAGCGTTGGACTAGCGAGGGCCTACAATGAGCAGTTCTTC. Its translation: CSVGLARAYNEQFF.

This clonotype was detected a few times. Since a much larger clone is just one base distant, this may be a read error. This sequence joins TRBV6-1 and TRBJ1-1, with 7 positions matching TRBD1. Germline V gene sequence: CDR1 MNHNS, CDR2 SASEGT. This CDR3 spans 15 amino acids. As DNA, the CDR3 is TGTTCCAGCACCGGGACAGCCCTTCCGAACACTGAAGCTTTCTTT. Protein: CSSTGTALPNTEAFF.

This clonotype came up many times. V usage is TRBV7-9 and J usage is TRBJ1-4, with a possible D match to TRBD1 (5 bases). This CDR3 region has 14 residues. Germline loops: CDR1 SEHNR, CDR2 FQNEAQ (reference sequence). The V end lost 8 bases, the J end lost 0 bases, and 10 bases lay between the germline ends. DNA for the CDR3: TGTGCCAGCTCAGGGACGTCAACTAATGAAAAACTGTTTTTT. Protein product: CASSGTSTNEKLFF.

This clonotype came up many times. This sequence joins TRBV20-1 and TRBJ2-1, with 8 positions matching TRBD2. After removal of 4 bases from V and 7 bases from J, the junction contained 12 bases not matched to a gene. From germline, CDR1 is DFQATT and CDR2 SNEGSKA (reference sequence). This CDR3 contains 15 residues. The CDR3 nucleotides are TGCAGTGCTATGGATAGGCTAGCGGGTGGGAATGAGCAGTTCTTC. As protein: CSAMDRLAGGNEQFF.

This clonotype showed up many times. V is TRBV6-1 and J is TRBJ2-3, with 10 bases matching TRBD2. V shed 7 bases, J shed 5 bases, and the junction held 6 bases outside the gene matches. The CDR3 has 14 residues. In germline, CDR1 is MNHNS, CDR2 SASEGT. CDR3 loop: CASNLAGVQDTQYF. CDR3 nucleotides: TGTGCCAGCAACCTAGCGGGAGTGCAAGATACGCAGTATTTT.

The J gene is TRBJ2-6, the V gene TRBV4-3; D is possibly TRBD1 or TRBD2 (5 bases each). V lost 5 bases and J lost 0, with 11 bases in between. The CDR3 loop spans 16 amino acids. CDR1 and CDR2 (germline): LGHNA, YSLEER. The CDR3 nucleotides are TGCGCCAGCAGCACCGGGGCCCTCTCTGGGGCCAACGTCCTGACTTTC. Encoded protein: CASSTGALSGANVLTF.

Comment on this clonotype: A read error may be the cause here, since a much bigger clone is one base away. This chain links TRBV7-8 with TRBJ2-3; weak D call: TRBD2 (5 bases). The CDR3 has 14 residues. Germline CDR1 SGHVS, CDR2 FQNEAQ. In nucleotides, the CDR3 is TGTGCCAGCAGCTTAGCGGACTTTGCAGATTCGCAGTATTTT. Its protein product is CASSLADFADSQYF.

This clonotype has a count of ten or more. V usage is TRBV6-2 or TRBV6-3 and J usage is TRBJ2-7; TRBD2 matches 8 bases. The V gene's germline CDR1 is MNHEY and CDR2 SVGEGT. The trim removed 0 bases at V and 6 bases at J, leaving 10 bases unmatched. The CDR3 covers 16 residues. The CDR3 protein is CASSYSVAGRAVEQYF. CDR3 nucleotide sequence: TGTGCCAGCAGTTACTCAGTCGCCGGGAGGGCCGTCGAGCAGTACTTC.

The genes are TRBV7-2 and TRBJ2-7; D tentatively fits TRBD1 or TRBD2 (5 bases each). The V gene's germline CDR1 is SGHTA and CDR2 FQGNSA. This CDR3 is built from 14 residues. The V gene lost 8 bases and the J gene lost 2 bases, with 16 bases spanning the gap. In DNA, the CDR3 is TGTGCCAGCGCCGAAAAAAGGGGAGCCTACGAGCAGTACTTC. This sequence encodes CASAEKRGAYEQYF. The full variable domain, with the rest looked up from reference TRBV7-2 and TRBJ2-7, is GAGVSQSPSNKVTEKGKDVELRCDPISGHTALYWYRQSLGQGLEFLIYFQGNSAPDKSGLPSDRFSAERTGGSVSTLTIQRTQQEDSAVYLCASAEKRGAYEQYFGPGTRLTVT.

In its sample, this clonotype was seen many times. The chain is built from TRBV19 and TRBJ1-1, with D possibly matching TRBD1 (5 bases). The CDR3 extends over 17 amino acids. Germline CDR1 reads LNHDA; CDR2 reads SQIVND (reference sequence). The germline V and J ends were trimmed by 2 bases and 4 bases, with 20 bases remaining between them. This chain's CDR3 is CASSISPGTDTGTEAFF. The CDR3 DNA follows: TGTGCCAGTAGTATATCCCCCGGGACCGATACGGGCACTGAAGCTTTCTTT.

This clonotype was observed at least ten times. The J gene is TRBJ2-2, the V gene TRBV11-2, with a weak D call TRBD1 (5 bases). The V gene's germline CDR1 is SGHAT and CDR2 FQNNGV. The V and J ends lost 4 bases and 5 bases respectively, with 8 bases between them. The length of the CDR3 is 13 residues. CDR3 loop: CASSSDKTGELFF. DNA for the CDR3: TGTGCCAGCAGCTCGGACAAAACCGGGGAGCTGTTTTTT.

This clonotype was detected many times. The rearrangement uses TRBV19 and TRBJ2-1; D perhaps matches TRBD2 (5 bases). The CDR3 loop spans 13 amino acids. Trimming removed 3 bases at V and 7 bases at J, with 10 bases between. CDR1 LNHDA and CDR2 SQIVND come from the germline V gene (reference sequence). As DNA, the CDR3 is TGTGCCAGTAGTATGGGAACTAGTAATGAGCAGTTCTTC. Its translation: CASSMGTSNEQFF.

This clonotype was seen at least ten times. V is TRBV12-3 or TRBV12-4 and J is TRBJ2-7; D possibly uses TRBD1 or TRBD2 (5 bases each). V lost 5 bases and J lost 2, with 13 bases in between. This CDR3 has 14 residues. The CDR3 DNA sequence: TGTGCCAGCAGTCGCCCGGGGCCCGCCTACGAGCAGTACTTC. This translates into CASSRPGPAYEQYF.

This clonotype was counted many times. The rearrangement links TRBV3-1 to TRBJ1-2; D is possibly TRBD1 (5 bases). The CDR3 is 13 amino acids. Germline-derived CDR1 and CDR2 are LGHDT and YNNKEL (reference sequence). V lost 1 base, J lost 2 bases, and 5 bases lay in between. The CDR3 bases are TGTGCCAGCAGCCAAGCAGGGAACTATGGCTACACCTTC. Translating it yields CASSQAGNYGYTF.

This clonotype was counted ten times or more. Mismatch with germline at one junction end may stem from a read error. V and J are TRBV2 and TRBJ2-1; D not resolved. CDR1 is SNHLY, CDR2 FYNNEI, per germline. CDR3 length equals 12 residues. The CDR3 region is CASKLLFPGRVF. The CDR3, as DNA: TGTGCCAGCAAGCTCCTCTTCCCCGGGCGTGTCTTC.

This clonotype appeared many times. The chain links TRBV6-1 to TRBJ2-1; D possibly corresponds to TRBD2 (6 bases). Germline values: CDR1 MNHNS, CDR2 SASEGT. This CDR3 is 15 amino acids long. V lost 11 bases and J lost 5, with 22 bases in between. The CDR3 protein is CAPPRETSPNNEQFF. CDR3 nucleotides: TGTGCCCCCCCGCGGGAAACAAGCCCAAACAATGAGCAGTTCTTC.

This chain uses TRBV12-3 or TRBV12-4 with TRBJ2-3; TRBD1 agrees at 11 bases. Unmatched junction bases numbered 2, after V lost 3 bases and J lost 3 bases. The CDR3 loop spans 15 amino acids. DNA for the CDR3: TGTGCCAGCAGTTTCGGGACAGGGGGAACAGATACGCAGTATTTT. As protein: CASSFGTGGTDTQYF.